The 14 T cell receptor beta chains below come from one sample, sequenced in a study of T-cell memory formation after mild COVID-19. TCRdb passed the 5' RACE reads through MiXCR, listing each CDR3 protein once. The sample shows some 130,000 distinct CDR3 sequences, about 17% of them seen only once. The sample consisted of PBMCs or a T cell subset sorted from them (not recorded which). These receptors originate from an adult woman who had mild COVID-19 (a few samples of this study predate the infection). Cell type and time point are not known.

Only a few counts were recorded for this clonotype. This rearrangement joins TRBV14 to TRBJ2-3, with TRBD2 matching 10 bases. CDR1 SGHDN and CDR2 FVKESK come from the germline V gene. Trimming took 4 bases from V and 5 from J; bases not matched to a gene: 6. CDR3 length: 15 amino acids. The CDR3 bases are TGTGCCAGCAGCCCTAGCGGGAGTTATGGAGATACGCAGTATTTT. The encoded protein is CASSPSGSYGDTQYF.

V is TRBV12-3 or TRBV12-4 and J is TRBJ1-1, with D possibly being TRBD1 (6 bases). The germline V and J ends were trimmed by 3 bases and 0 bases, with 14 bases remaining between them. CDR3 length equals 16 residues. CDR3 nucleotide sequence: TGTGCCAGCAGTTTTCGGGTAGGGGACATGAACACTGAAGCTTTCTTT. It is translated as CASSFRVGDMNTEAFF.

In this sample, this clonotype turned up a few times. This chain uses TRBV7-8 with TRBJ2-7; D gene unclear. Trimming took off 4 bases at V and 4 bases at J, with 11 bases between the two ends. The CDR3 contains 13 residues. Germline lookup yields CDR1 SGHVS and CDR2 FQNEAQ. The CDR3: CASSSRKPYEQYF. The CDR3, as DNA: TGTGCCAGCAGCTCAAGAAAGCCGTACGAGCAGTACTTC.

This clonotype was seen only a few times. The chain is built from TRBV4-2 and TRBJ1-2, with D uncertain. The CDR3 is 16 amino acids. Trimming pared 1 base from V and 2 bases from J, leaving 14 bases between. Germline values: CDR1 LGHNA, CDR2 YNFKEQ. CDR3 residues: CASSQGGQIANYGYTF. Here the CDR3 DNA reads TGTGCCAGCAGCCAAGGAGGGCAGATCGCCAACTATGGCTACACCTTC.

This chain uses TRBV4-1 with TRBJ2-5; TRBD2 agrees at 9 bases. The CDR3 is 15 amino acids. Germline V gene lookup returns CDR1 MGHRA and CDR2 YSYEKL. V shed 2 bases, J shed 7 bases, and the junction held 8 bases outside the gene matches. The CDR3 is CASSQLAGTPRTQYF. The CDR3 coding sequence is TGCGCCAGCAGCCAACTAGCGGGGACACCTAGGACCCAGTACTTC.

There are a few counts of this clonotype. This chain joins TRBV6-2 or TRBV6-3 and TRBJ2-1, with 12 bases identical to TRBD2. The CDR3 sequence is 15 residues long. V lost 6 bases, J lost 3 bases, and 3 bases stayed unmatched. Germline V gives CDR1 MNHEY, CDR2 SVGEGT. In DNA, the CDR3 is TGTGCCAGCAGACGACTAGCGGGAGTCTACAATGAGCAGTTCTTC. This gives the protein CASRRLAGVYNEQFF.

This chain uses TRBV7-2 with TRBJ2-1; 9 nucleotides align to TRBD2. This CDR3 is 15 amino acids long. CDR1 SGHTA and CDR2 FQGNSA come from the germline V gene. V was pared by 0 bases and J by 8 bases, with 5 bases of the junction left unmatched. In DNA form, the CDR3 reads TGTGCCAGCAGCTTAGCTAGCGGGAGTAGTTATGAGCAGTTCTTC. Translation: CASSLASGSSYEQFF.

Written as DNA, the CDR3 is TGTGCCAGCAGCCCAGGCCCGCCCCGTGGACAGGGCCGGATGACCGGGGAGCTGTTTTTT. Translated, it gives CASSPGPPRGQGRMTGELFF. This chain uses TRBV7-6 with TRBJ2-2; TRBD1 matches at 8 bases. CDR1 and CDR2 (germline): SGHVS, FNYEAQ. The CDR3 sequence is 20 residues long. V lost 5 bases to trimming and J lost 5 bases; unmatched junction nucleotides: 22.

The sample holds a few counts of this clonotype. J is TRBJ2-5 and V is TRBV29-1; D gene uncertain. The CDR3 totals 11 residues. V was shortened by 4 bases and J by 4 bases, with 7 bases between the two germline ends. Per the germline V gene, CDR1 is SQVTM and CDR2 is ANQGSEA. Written as DNA, the CDR3 is TGCAGCGTTGGCCCTGGAGAGACCCAGTACTTC. It is translated as CSVGPGETQYF.

This clonotype was counted a few times. This sequence joins TRBV12-3 or TRBV12-4 and TRBJ2-1; 7 positions match TRBD1. The CDR3 is 16 amino acids. Trimming took 3 bases from V and 2 from J; bases not matched to a gene: 7. The CDR3 is CASSFRAGGAYNEQFF. The CDR3 bases are TGTGCCAGCAGTTTTCGGGCAGGGGGTGCCTACAATGAGCAGTTCTTC.

This clonotype appeared a few times. CDR3 amino acids: CASSVTDHPGEKLFF. CDR3 sequence (DNA): TGTGCCAGCAGTGTTACAGATCATCCGGGGGAAAAACTGTTTTTT. This chain links TRBV2 with TRBJ1-4; D not resolved. The V gene's germline CDR1 is SNHLY and CDR2 FYNNEI. This CDR3 is 15 amino acids long. Trimming cost V 4 bases and J 8 bases, with 17 bases left between them. Supplemented by reference TRBV2 and TRBJ1-4, the full variable domain reads EPEVTQTPSHQVTQMGQEVILRCVPISNHLYFYWYRQILGQKVEFLVSFYNNEISEKSEIFDDQFSVERPDGSNFTLKIRSTKLEDSAMYFCASSVTDHPGEKLFFGSGTQLSVL.

The sample holds many counts of this clonotype. V is TRBV7-8 and J is TRBJ2-7; possible D gene TRBD1, 5 bases. The CDR3 runs to 15 residues. Between the trimmed V and J ends, which lost 0 bases and 0 bases, there was a span of 9 bases. CDR1 is SGHVS and CDR2 is FQNEAQ in the germline V gene. The CDR3 loop reads CASSLAQGPSYEQYF. The CDR3 nucleotides are TGTGCCAGCAGCTTAGCGCAGGGTCCCTCCTACGAGCAGTACTTC.

This chain connects TRBV7-2 to TRBJ2-3, with TRBD1 matching over 8 bases. The CDR3 length is 16 residues. Germline trimming cut 5 bases from V and 4 bases from J; bases unmatched to any gene: 11. Germline V gene data show CDR1 as SGHTA and CDR2 as FQGNSA. The CDR3 reads CASSRTDRGGADTQYF. The CDR3 bases are TGTGCCAGCAGCCGTACCGACAGGGGAGGTGCAGATACGCAGTATTTT.

This clonotype was recorded at least ten times. This chain links TRBV29-1 with TRBJ1-1; tentative D call: TRBD1 (6 bases). The CDR3 sequence is 13 residues long. V was shortened by 8 bases and J by 1 base, with 14 bases between the two germline ends. Germline V gives CDR1 SQVTM, CDR2 ANQGSEA. The CDR3 DNA follows: TGCAGCTCCAGAGGACAGTCGAACACTGAAGCTTTCTTT. Amino acids: CSSRGQSNTEAFF.